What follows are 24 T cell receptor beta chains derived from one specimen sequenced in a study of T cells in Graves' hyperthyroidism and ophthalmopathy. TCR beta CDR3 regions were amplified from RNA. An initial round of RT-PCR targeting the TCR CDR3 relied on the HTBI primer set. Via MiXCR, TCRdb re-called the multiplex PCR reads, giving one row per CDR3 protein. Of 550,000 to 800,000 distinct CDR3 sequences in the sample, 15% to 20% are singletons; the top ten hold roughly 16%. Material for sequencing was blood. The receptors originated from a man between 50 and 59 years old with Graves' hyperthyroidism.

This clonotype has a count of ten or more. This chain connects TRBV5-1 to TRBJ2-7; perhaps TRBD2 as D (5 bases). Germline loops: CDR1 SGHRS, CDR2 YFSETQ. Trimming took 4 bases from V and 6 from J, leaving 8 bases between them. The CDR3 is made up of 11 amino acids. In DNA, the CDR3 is TGCGCCAGCAGCCAACTAGGCGAGCAGTACTTC. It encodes CASSQLGEQYF.

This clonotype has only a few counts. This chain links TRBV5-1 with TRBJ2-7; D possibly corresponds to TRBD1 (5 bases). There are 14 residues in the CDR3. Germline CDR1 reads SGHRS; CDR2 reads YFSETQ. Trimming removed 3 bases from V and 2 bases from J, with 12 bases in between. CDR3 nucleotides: TGCGCCAGCAGCTCAGGGAAGGCAGCCTACGAGCAGTACTTC. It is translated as CASSSGKAAYEQYF.

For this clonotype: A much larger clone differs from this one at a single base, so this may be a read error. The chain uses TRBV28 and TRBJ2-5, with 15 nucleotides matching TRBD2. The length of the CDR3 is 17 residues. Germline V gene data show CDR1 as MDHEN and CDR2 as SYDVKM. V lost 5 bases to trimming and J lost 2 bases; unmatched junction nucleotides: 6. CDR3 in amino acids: CASSMGLAGGEQETQYF. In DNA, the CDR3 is TGTGCCAGCAGTATGGGACTAGCGGGAGGTGAGCAAGAGACCCAGTACTTC.

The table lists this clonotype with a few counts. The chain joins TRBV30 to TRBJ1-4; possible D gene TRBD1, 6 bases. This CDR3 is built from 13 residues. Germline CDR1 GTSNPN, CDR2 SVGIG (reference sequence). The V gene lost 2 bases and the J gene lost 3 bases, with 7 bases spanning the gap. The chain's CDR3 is CAWSHRANEKLFF. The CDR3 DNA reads TGTGCCTGGAGTCACAGGGCTAATGAAAAACTGTTTTTT.

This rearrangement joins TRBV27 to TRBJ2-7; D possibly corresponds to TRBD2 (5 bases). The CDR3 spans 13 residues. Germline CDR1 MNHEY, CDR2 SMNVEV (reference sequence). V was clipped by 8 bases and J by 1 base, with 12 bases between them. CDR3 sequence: CASGKDLSYEQYF. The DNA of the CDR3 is TGTGCCAGCGGTAAGGACTTGTCCTACGAGCAGTACTTC.

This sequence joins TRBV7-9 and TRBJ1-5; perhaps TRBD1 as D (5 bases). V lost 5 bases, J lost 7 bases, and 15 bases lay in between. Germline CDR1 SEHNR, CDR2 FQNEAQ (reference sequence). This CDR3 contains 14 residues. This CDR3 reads CASSRDQDPQPQHF. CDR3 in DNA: TGTGCCAGCAGCCGGGACCAGGACCCCCAGCCCCAGCATTTT.

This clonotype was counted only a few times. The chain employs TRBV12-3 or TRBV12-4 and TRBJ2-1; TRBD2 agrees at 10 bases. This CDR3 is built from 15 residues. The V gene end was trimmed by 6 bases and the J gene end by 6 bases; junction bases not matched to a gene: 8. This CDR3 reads CASRPLAGAFNEQFF. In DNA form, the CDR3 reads TGTGCCAGCAGACCTCTAGCGGGAGCATTCAATGAGCAGTTCTTC.

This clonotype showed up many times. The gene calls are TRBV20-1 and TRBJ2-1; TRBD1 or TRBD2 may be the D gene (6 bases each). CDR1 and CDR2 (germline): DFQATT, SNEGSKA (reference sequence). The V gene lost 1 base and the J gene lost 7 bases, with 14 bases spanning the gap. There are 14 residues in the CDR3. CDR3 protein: CSARGAEGGNEQFF. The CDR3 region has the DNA TGCAGTGCTAGAGGCGCGGAGGGGGGTAATGAGCAGTTCTTC.

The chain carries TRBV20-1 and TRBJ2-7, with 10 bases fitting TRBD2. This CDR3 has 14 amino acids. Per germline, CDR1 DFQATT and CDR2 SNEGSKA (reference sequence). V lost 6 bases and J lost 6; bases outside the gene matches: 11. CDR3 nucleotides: TGCAGTGCAGAGCGGGAGGGCCATTCCCGCGAGCAGTACTTC. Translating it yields CSAEREGHSREQYF.

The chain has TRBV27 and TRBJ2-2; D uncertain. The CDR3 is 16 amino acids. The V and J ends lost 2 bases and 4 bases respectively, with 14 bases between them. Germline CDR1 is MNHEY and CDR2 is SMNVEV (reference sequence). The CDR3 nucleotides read TGTGCCAGCAGTTTAAAGGCGAAGTCGCTCACCGGGGAGCTGTTTTTT. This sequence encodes CASSLKAKSLTGELFF.

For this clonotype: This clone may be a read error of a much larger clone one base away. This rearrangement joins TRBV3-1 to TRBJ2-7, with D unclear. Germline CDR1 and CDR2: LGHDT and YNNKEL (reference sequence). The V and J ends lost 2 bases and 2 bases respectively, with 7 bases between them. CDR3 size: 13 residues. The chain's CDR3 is CASSQRRTYEQYF. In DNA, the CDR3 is TGTGCCAGCAGCCAAAGAAGGACCTACGAGCAGTACTTC.

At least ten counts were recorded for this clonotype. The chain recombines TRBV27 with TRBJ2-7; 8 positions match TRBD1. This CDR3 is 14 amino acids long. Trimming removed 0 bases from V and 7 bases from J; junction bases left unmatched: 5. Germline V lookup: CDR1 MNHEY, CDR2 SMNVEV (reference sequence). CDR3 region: CASSLSARGHEQYF. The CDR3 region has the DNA TGTGCCAGCAGTTTATCGGCCAGGGGGCATGAGCAGTACTTC.

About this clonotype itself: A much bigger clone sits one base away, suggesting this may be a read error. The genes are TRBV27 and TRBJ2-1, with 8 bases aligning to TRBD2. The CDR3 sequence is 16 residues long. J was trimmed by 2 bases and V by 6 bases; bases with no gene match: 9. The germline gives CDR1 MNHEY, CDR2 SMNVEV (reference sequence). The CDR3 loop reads CASRSQGLAAYNEQFF. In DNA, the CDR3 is TGTGCCAGCAGGAGTCAAGGACTAGCAGCCTACAATGAGCAGTTCTTC.

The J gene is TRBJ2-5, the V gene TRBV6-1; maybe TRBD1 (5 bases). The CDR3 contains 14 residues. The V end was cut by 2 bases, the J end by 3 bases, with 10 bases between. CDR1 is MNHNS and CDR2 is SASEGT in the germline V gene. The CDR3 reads CASSEQGRKETQYF. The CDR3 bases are TGTGCCAGCAGTGAACAGGGTCGTAAAGAGACCCAGTACTTC.

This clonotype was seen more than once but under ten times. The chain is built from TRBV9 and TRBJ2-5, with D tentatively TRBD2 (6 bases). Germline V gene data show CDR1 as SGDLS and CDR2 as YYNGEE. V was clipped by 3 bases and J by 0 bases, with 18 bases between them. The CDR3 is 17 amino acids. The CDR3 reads CASSGAGTGVYQETQYF. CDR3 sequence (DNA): TGTGCCAGCAGCGGGGCGGGAACGGGGGTGTACCAAGAGACCCAGTACTTC.

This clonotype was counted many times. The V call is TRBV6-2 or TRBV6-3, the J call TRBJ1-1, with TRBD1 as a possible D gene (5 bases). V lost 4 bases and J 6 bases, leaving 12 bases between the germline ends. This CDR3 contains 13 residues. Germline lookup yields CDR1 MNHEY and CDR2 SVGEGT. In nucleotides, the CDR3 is TGTGCCAGCAGTTCCCAGGGTTACCCTGAAGCTTTCTTT. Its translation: CASSSQGYPEAFF.

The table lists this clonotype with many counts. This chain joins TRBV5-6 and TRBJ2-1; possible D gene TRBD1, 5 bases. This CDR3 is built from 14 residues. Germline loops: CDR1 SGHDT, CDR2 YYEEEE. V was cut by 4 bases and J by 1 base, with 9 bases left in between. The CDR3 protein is CASSLTGSYNEQFF. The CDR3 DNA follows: TGTGCCAGCAGCCTAACAGGATCCTACAATGAGCAGTTCTTC. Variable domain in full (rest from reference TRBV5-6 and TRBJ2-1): DAGVTQSPTHLIKTRGQQVTLRCSPKSGHDTVSWYQQALGQGPQFIFQYYEEEERQRGNFPDRFSGHQFPNYSSELNVNALLLGDSALYLCASSLTGSYNEQFFGPGTRLTVL.

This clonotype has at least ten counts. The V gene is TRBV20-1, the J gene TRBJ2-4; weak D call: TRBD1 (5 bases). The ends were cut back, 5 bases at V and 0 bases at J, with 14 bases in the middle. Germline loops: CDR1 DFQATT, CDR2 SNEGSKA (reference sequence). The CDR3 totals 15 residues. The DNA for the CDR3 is TGCAGTGCTTCCAGGGCAGCACAAGCCAAAAACATTCAGTACTTC. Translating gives CSASRAAQAKNIQYF.

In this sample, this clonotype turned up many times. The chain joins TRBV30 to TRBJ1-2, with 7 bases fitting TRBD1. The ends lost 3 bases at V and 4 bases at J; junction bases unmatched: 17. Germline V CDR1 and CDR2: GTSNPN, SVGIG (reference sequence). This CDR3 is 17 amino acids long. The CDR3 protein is CAWRATPRQGVGYGYTF. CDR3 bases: TGTGCCTGGAGAGCCACACCTAGACAGGGAGTGGGCTATGGCTACACCTTC.

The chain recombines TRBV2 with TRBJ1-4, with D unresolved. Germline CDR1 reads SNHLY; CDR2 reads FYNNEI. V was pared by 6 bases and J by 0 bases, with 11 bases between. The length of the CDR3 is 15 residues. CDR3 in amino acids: CASRGESATNEKLFF. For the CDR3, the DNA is TGTGCCAGCAGAGGCGAGTCGGCAACTAATGAAAAACTGTTTTTT.

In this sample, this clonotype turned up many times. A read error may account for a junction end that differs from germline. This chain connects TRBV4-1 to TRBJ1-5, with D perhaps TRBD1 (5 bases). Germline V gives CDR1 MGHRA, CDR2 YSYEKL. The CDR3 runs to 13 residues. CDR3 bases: TGTGCCAGCAGCCAGGGTCGCAATCAGCCCCAGCATTTT. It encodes CASSQGRNQPQHF.

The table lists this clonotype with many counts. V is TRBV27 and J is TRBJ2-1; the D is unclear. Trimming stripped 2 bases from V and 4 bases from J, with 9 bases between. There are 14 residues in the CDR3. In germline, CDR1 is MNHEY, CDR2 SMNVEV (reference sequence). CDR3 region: CASSLRSTYNEQFF. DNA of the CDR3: TGTGCCAGCAGTTTACGGAGTACTTACAATGAGCAGTTCTTC.

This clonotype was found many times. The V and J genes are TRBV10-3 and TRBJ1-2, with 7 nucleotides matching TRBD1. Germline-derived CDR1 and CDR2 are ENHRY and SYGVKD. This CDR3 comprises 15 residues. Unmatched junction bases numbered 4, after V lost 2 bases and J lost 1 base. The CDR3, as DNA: TGTGCCATCAGTGAGGGGACAGCCTTTAACTATGGCTACACCTTC. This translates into CAISEGTAFNYGYTF.

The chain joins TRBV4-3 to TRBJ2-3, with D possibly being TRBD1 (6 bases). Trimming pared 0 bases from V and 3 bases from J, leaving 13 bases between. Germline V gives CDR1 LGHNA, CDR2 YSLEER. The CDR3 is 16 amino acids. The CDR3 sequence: CASSQDPGVKTDTQYF. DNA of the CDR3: TGCGCCAGCAGCCAAGATCCAGGGGTAAAGACAGATACGCAGTATTTT.